This T cell receptor (beta chain) was found in a study of technical replicates of blood from four donors. Only in-frame clones appear in the TCRdb table, and some are missing; sequencing was by immunoSEQ multiplex PCR. The profile shows under 70,000 clones, roughly nine tenths of them singletons. Trimming cost V 4 bases and J 4 bases; bases outside gene matches: 11. The V gene's germline CDR1 is SGHVS and CDR2 FQNEAQ. CDR3 size: 18 residues. This chain links TRBV7-8 with TRBJ2-1; 12 nucleotides match TRBD2. This sequence was found in a human donor in good health. Sample: T cells isolated from PBMCs. The CDR3 region is CASSSRLAGAEVYNEQFF. CDR3 nucleotides: TGTGCCAGCAGCTCGCGACTAGCGGGAGCAGAGGTATACAATGAGCAGTTCTTC.